This T cell receptor beta chain was captured by sequencing in a study of T cell responses to AZD1222 COVID-19 vaccine. Germline assignment: CDR1 MNHEY and CDR2 SVGAGI. This CDR3 is built from 15 residues. Deletions cut 5 bases from V and 0 bases from J, with 14 bases between. Sequencing was performed with immunoSEQ multiplex PCR; in TCRdb, only in-frame clones are kept and a portion is missing. The data show some 150,000 clones, approximately 89% seen once. This receptor was taken from an adult in good health. The source was peripheral blood, collected on day 0 of AZD1222 vaccination. The chain recombines TRBV6-5 with TRBJ2-7; tentatively, D is TRBD2 (5 bases). This CDR3 is CASSRGRGDSYEQYF. CDR3 coding DNA: TGTGCCAGCAGTCGGGGAAGAGGCGACTCCTACGAGCAGTACTTC.